The rows below give T cell receptor beta chains drawn from one sample of a study of response to subunit inactivated influenza vaccine. TCRdb analysed the RT-PCR reads with MiXCR anew, one entry per CDR3 protein. The sample consists of about half a million distinct CDR3 sequences, 6.5% to 8% of them appearing once. This specimen consisted of PBMCs from blood, obtained less than 30 months after vaccination. These TCRs come from a man between 50 and 70 years old who received an inactivated influenza vaccine. The conserved cysteine and the conserved F or W are not part of the CDR3 here. D genes are given only for firm matches.

D	V	J	CDR3
-	TRBV20-1	TRBJ2-1	SARVGIGGSLREQF
-	TRBV7-2	TRBJ1-5	ASSPGPISNQPQH
-	TRBV5-1	TRBJ2-4	ASSERTQNIQY
-	TRBV4-3	TRBJ2-1	ASSQEARRGTYNEQF
TRBD1	TRBV6-2/TRBV6-3	TRBJ2-1	ASRYDRAPYNEQF
-	TRBV20-1	TRBJ2-3	SAPDPAVVPSTQY
TRBD2	TRBV24-1	TRBJ2-1	ATSDRVAGGPNRNEQF
TRBD2	TRBV5-1	TRBJ2-4	ASSFGGGAKNIQY
-	TRBV20-1	TRBJ2-1	SARLHNNNNEQF
-	TRBV9	TRBJ2-3	ASSPRWGADTQY
-	TRBV18	TRBJ2-7	ASSPPSSESPRQY
-	TRBV5-1	TRBJ1-1	ASSLGGGAVNTEAF
TRBD2	TRBV9	TRBJ2-2	ASSVRLAGESGELF
-	TRBV4-1	TRBJ1-6	ASSQGLTGSSYNSPLH
-	TRBV11-2	TRBJ1-1	ASSLSRNTEAF
TRBD2	TRBV3-1	TRBJ2-1	ASSFRGGSDNEQF
-	TRBV11-2	TRBJ2-3	ASSRELAGRLGTDTQY
-	TRBV6-5	TRBJ2-7	ASSYSSGPYYEQY
-	TRBV5-1	TRBJ2-1	ASSLTPGNNNEQF
-	TRBV21-1	TRBJ2-2	ASSKEGQTGTSGGNTGELF
TRBD1	TRBV25-1	TRBJ1-1	ASRKTTGETEAF
TRBD1	TRBV7-2	TRBJ1-2	ASSLTGNGYT
TRBD1	TRBV20-1	TRBJ2-2	SAIPGTGTGELF
-	TRBV9	TRBJ1-3	ASSSTVSGNTIY
-	TRBV4-3	TRBJ2-3	ASSQVWGGGGDTQY
TRBD1	TRBV20-1	TRBJ1-1	SASARTGVTWGEAF
-	TRBV20-1	TRBJ2-7	SARVGTLGEQY
-	TRBV7-2	TRBJ1-2	ASSSGIYGYT
TRBD1	TRBV2	TRBJ2-3	ASSRQGQEFADTQY
-	TRBV5-1	TRBJ2-5	ASSAKTPQETQY
-	TRBV20-1	TRBJ2-7	SARPGGLSEQY
-	TRBV5-5	TRBJ2-7	ASSLGGWTYEQY
-	TRBV20-1	TRBJ2-1	SASGSTNNEQF
-	TRBV7-9	TRBJ1-4	ASSSGWTNEKLF
-	TRBV5-1	TRBJ2-3	ASSLQLAYTDTQY
-	TRBV29-1	TRBJ2-7	SVAGEGGSYEQY
-	TRBV20-1	TRBJ2-1	SARSGGGGADEQF